This TCR beta chain is from a study of shared T cell receptors in the human thymus. With V trimmed by 3 bases and J by 4 bases, 11 bases remained unmatched. Germline V gives CDR1 SGHDN, CDR2 FVKESK. The CDR3 spans 17 residues. Using immunoSEQ multiplex PCR, the repertoire was profiled, and TCRdb retains in-frame clones only, with some absent. This repertoire shows about 380,000 clones, approximately 95% found once; its top ten account for roughly 0.02%. J is TRBJ2-1 and V is TRBV14, with TRBD2 identical over 8 bases. This clonotype was obtained from a human donor. Sequenced sample: thymocytes. The CDR3 here is CASSQRGKVAGYNEQFF. CDR3 coding DNA: TGTGCCAGCAGCCAGAGGGGCAAGGTAGCGGGGTACAATGAGCAGTTCTTC.